This T cell receptor (beta chain) was recorded in a study of OX40 agonist ivuxolimab in advanced cancers. General study points: Relative to CD4+ cells, CD8+ T cells on average had more expanded clones. At 0.1-3.0 mg/kg, partial responders had clonal expansion among the lowest observed. Among the nonresponders, some also had low normalized T-cell clonal expansion. Clonal expansion was seen in CD4+ and CD8+ blood T cells by week 6 at 0.1 to 3.0 mg/kg.

Generated by immunoSEQ multiplex PCR, the TCRdb table keeps only in-frame clones and is missing some. The sample has 80,000 or so clones; roughly 89% are singletons. Comment on this clone: As yet, its antigen is unknown.

The TCR was taken from an adult with an advanced solid tumor such as melanoma, head and neck, liver or kidney cancer. Sequenced here: CD4+ or CD8+ T cells sorted from blood, sampled in a trial of the OX40 agonist ivuxolimab.

CDR3 DNA sequence: TGCGCCAGCAGCTTGTTGGCCGGGGGCAATGAAAAACTGTTTTTT. Translated, it gives CASSLLAGGNEKLFF. The V and J genes are TRBV5-1 and TRBJ1-4; D is possibly TRBD1 (6 bases). Germline V gene sequence: CDR1 SGHRS, CDR2 YFSETQ. V was shortened by 1 base and J by 5 bases, with 12 bases between the two germline ends. The CDR3 is 15 residues long. The full variable domain, in which reference TRBV5-1 and TRBJ1-4 provide the parts outside the CDR3, is KAGVTQTPRYLIKTRGQQVTLSCSPISGHRSVSWYQQTPGQGLQFLFEYFSETQRNKGNFPGRFSGRQFSNSRSEMNVSTLELGDSALYLCASSLLAGGNEKLFFGSGTQLSVL.